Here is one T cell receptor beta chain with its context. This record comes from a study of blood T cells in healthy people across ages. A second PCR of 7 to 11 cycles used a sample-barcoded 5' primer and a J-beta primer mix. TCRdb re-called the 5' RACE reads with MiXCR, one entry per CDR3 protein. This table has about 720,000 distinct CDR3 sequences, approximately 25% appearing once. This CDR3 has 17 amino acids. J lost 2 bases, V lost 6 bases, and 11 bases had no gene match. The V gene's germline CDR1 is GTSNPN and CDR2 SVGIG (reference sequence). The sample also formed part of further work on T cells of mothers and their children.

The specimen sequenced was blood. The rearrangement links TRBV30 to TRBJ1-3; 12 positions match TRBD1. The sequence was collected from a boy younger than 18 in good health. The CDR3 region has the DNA TGTGCCTGTACCGGGACAGGGGGCGCTTTGCCTGGAAACACCATATATTTT. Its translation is CACTGTGGALPGNTIYF.